Below are 19 T cell receptor beta chains sequenced from a single sample in a study of breast tumors, draining lymph nodes, adjacent tissues. Axillary draining lymph nodes of breast cancer patients supplied the node samples. TCRdb reanalysed the multiplex PCR reads using MiXCR and keeps one entry per CDR3 protein. The top ten clones hold 1.1% of a sample with 200,000 to 300,000 distinct CDR3 sequences, 30% to 35% of them seen once. The sample comprised axillary lymph node tissue. These receptor sequences come from a female donor with breast cancer. Some clones in this sample may be carry-over from other donors' samples.

This clonotype showed up many times. The rearrangement links TRBV6-5 to TRBJ1-4; 9 positions match TRBD1. With V trimmed by 3 bases and J by 7 bases, 6 bases remained unmatched. The CDR3 loop spans 15 amino acids. In germline, CDR1 is MNHEY, CDR2 SVGAGI. The CDR3 nucleotides are TGTGCCAGCAGTTATGGGACAGGGTTAGGTGAAAAACTGTTTTTT. It translates to CASSYGTGLGEKLFF.

As regards this clonotype: This sequence may be a read error, since a much larger clone differs from it by one base. This chain uses TRBV6-1 with TRBJ1-4, with D perhaps matching TRBD1 (6 bases). Germline V gene data show CDR1 as MNHNS and CDR2 as SASEGT. This CDR3 comprises 16 residues. CDR3 nucleotides: TGTGCCAGCAGCGCGACCGTTCAGGGGCCGAATCGGAAACTGTCTTTT. Encoded protein: CASSATVQGPNRKLSF.

This clonotype was detected ten times or more. The CDR3 is CATSRERTGGLSETQYF. As DNA, the CDR3 is TGTGCCACCAGCAGAGAGCGGACAGGGGGACTTTCGGAGACCCAGTACTTC. V and J are TRBV15 and TRBJ2-5, with 10 bases matching TRBD1. V lost 0 bases to trimming and J lost 5 bases; unmatched junction nucleotides: 9. The CDR3 has 17 residues. The germline gives CDR1 LNHNV, CDR2 YYDKDF (reference sequence). Together with reference TRBV15 and TRBJ2-5, the CDR3 gives the full variable domain: DAMVIQNPRYQVTQFGKPVTLSCSQTLNHNVMYWYQQKSSQAPKLLFHYYDKDFNNEADTPDNFQSRRPNTSFCFLDIRSPGLGDTAMYLCATSRERTGGLSETQYFGPGTRLLVL.

This clonotype was observed many times. The chain uses TRBV19 and TRBJ1-2; D is unclear. Trimming removed 5 bases at V and 5 bases at J, with 6 bases between. The length of the CDR3 is 11 residues. CDR1 is LNHDA and CDR2 is SQIVND in the germline V gene (reference sequence). CDR3 protein: CASSREYGYTF. The CDR3 DNA reads TGTGCCAGTAGTCGAGAGTATGGCTACACCTTC. Full variable domain (remainder filled in from reference TRBV19 and TRBJ1-2): DGGITQSPKYLFRKEGQNVTLSCEQNLNHDAMYWYRQDPGQGLRLIYYSQIVNDFQKGDIAEGYSVSREKKESFPLTVTSAQKNPTAFYLCASSREYGYTFGSGTRLTVV.

This clonotype was observed at least ten times. V is TRBV25-1 and J is TRBJ2-7, with D maybe TRBD2 (5 bases). The CDR3 spans 15 residues. Between the trimmed V and J ends, which lost 2 bases and 7 bases, there was a span of 18 bases. Germline CDR1 and CDR2: MGHDK and SYGVNS. The CDR3 region is CASSESLGQSGEQYF. CDR3 nucleotides: TGTGCCAGCAGTGAAAGCCTCGGGCAGTCGGGGGAGCAGTACTTC.

This clonotype came up many times. Written as DNA, the CDR3 is TGTGCCAGCAGACGGGGACTAGCGGGAGCGGTCGGGGAGCTGTTTTTT. Encoded protein: CASRRGLAGAVGELFF. This rearrangement joins TRBV7-9 to TRBJ2-2, with 14 positions matching TRBD2. The CDR3 sequence is 16 residues long. V was pared by 6 bases and J by 7 bases, with 7 bases of the junction left unmatched. The germline V gene encodes CDR1 SEHNR and CDR2 FQNEAQ (reference sequence).

A note on this clonotype: A much larger clonotype is one base distant, so this may be a read error. The chain joins TRBV19 to TRBJ2-1; 7 nucleotides agree with TRBD2. Germline V gives CDR1 LNHDA, CDR2 SQIVND (reference sequence). The CDR3 is made up of 15 amino acids. Trimming at V came to 8 bases and at J to 3 bases, leaving 10 bases not matched to a gene. The CDR3 protein is CASGSAGPVYNEQFF. The CDR3 nucleotides are TGTGCCAGTGGGTCAGCGGGACCCGTCTACAATGAGCAGTTCTTC.

Points on this clonotype: This may come from a read error, since a much larger clone is one base off. The missing conserved phenylalanine or tryptophan at the end of this CDR3 makes a read error likely. The V and J genes are TRBV5-1 and TRBJ1-2, with 8 bases identical to TRBD1. Germline lookup yields CDR1 SGHRS and CDR2 YFSETQ. This CDR3 comprises 13 residues. V dropped 4 bases and J dropped 5; count of bases not matched to a gene: 4. In nucleotides, the CDR3 is TGCGCCAGCAGCCGGGACAGGAAATATGGCTACACCTCC. It encodes CASSRDRKYGYTS.

This clonotype has more than one count but fewer than ten. The CDR3: CASSPGLVEETQYF. In nucleotides, the CDR3 is TGTGCCAGCTCGCCGGGACTAGTGGAAGAGACCCAGTACTTC. This chain joins TRBV18 and TRBJ2-5, with 8 bases matching TRBD2. The germline gives CDR1 KGHSH, CDR2 LQKENI. Trimming removed 6 bases from V and 3 bases from J; junction bases left unmatched: 6. The CDR3 has 14 amino acids.

This clonotype has ten or more counts. The rearrangement joins TRBV19 to TRBJ2-1, with 9 bases lining up with TRBD2. The length of the CDR3 is 15 residues. Germline V lookup: CDR1 LNHDA, CDR2 SQIVND (reference sequence). Trimming removed 3 bases from V and 8 bases from J; junction bases left unmatched: 8. In nucleotides, the CDR3 is TGTGCCAGTAGTATTCAGGGCGGGAGGGCCTATGAGCAGTTCTTC. Protein product: CASSIQGGRAYEQFF.

Comment on this clonotype: A much larger clone lies a single base off, so this may be a read error. The chain has TRBV5-4 and TRBJ2-7, with 11 bases lining up with TRBD2. J lost 8 bases, V lost 0 bases, and 10 bases had no gene match. This CDR3 spans 16 amino acids. Per germline, CDR1 SGHNT and CDR2 YYREEE (reference sequence). In nucleotides, the CDR3 is TGTGCCAGCAGCTTGGCCTTTGCTAGCGGGAGGTCCAAGCAGTACTTC. Protein product: CASSLAFASGRSKQYF.

This clonotype was picked up many times. CDR3 DNA: TGTGCCAGCAGTTACTCGGGTCGAGAGACCCAGTACTTC. This encodes CASSYSGRETQYF. The chain recombines TRBV6-5 with TRBJ2-5; D call uncertain. Germline V gene data show CDR1 as MNHEY and CDR2 as SVGAGI. The CDR3 runs 13 residues. The V end lost 0 bases, the J end lost 4 bases, and 6 bases lay between the germline ends.

The sample holds many counts of this clonotype. The gene calls are TRBV5-1 and TRBJ2-7; 10 bases agree with TRBD2. CDR3 length equals 15 residues. Germline V gene data show CDR1 as SGHRS and CDR2 as YFSETQ. V gave up 4 bases and J gave up 6 bases; unmatched junction bases: 10. DNA of the CDR3: TGCGCCAGCAGCCTAGCGGGAGTAAGCACGCTCGAGCAGTACTTC. Translating gives CASSLAGVSTLEQYF.

This clonotype has only a few counts. The CDR3 sequence: CASRRGTGGNSLTNEKLFF. CDR3 bases: TGTGCCAGCAGACGCGGGACAGGGGGCAATAGCTTAACTAATGAAAAACTGTTTTTT. The rearrangement joins TRBV6-6 to TRBJ1-4; 12 bases match TRBD1. The germline CDR1 and CDR2 sequences are MNHNY and SVGAGI (reference sequence). The CDR3 length is 19 residues. V gave up 6 bases and J gave up 1 base; unmatched junction bases: 12.

Turning to this clonotype: Its ends do not fully match the called genes, so a read error is possible. The CDR3 loop is CASSLRRTATQYF. The CDR3 nucleotides are TGTGCCAGCAGCTTAAGACGCACAGCTACGCAGTATTTT. This chain links TRBV11-1 with TRBJ2-3, with D hard to call. The CDR3 runs to 13 residues. Per germline, CDR1 SGHAT and CDR2 FQDESV (reference sequence).

This clonotype was detected many times. This chain connects TRBV5-4 to TRBJ2-7; D not certain. The CDR3 has 15 residues. Germline CDR1 SGHNT, CDR2 YYREEE (reference sequence). The V end was cut by 4 bases, the J end by 0 bases, with 14 bases between. For the CDR3, the DNA is TGTGCCAGCAGCCTCCCTCTGGGCAGCTCCTACGAGCAGTACTTC. This encodes CASSLPLGSSYEQYF. Together with reference TRBV5-4 and TRBJ2-7, the CDR3 gives the full variable domain: ETGVTQSPTHLIKTRGQQVTLRCSSQSGHNTVSWYQQALGQGPQFIFQYYREEENGRGNFPPRFSGLQFPNYSSELNVNALELDDSALYLCASSLPLGSSYEQYFGPGTRLTVT.

The chain has TRBV3-1 and TRBJ2-5; D unclear. CDR3 size: 13 residues. Germline V lookup: CDR1 LGHDT, CDR2 YNNKEL (reference sequence). V was cut by 0 bases and J by 7 bases, with 9 bases left in between. CDR3 region: CASSQDRRTTQYF. CDR3 nucleotides: TGTGCCAGCAGCCAAGATCGAAGAACGACCCAGTACTTC.

At least ten counts were recorded for this clonotype. The chain links TRBV11-2 to TRBJ2-1; D call uncertain. This CDR3 is built from 15 residues. The V end lost 0 bases, the J end lost 0 bases, and 6 bases lay between the germline ends. The germline V gene has CDR1 SGHAT and CDR2 FQNNGV. The CDR3 DNA follows: TGTGCCAGCAGCTTAGATCGGAGCTCCTACAATGAGCAGTTCTTC. This codes for CASSLDRSSYNEQFF.

J is TRBJ2-3 and V is TRBV7-2, with D possibly TRBD1 on 7 matching bases. This CDR3 region has 18 residues. Germline loops: CDR1 SGHTA, CDR2 FQGNSA. The V end was cut by 2 bases, the J end by 7 bases, with 25 bases between. The CDR3, as DNA: TGTGCCAGCAGCTTAAACAGGGGCGGAGGGGGTACTAGGCATACGCAGTATTTT. Its translation: CASSLNRGGGGTRHTQYF.